This TCR beta chain was profiled in a study of blood T cell repertoires in COVID-19. V was trimmed by 6 bases and J by 13 bases, leaving 19 bases between them. The CDR3 has 13 amino acids. Source study methods: From reference gene primer amplification, estimates of nucleated cell counts were derived. Data came from immunoSEQ multiplex PCR; TCRdb stores just in-frame clones and leaves some out. Clone size and V and J calls were adopted from that table, with D and trimming inferred from the DNA. Among some 220,000 clones listed, over 60% were seen once. Source material: peripheral blood. The receptor was derived from a woman aged 70-85 years with acute or convalescent COVID-19. V gene TRBV12-3 or TRBV12-4 combines with J gene TRBJ2-1, with D perhaps matching TRBD1 (5 bases). As DNA, the CDR3 is TGTGCCAGCAGCCCTCCGGTCGGTGGGGCTCAGTTCTTC. Its translation: CASSPPVGGAQFF.